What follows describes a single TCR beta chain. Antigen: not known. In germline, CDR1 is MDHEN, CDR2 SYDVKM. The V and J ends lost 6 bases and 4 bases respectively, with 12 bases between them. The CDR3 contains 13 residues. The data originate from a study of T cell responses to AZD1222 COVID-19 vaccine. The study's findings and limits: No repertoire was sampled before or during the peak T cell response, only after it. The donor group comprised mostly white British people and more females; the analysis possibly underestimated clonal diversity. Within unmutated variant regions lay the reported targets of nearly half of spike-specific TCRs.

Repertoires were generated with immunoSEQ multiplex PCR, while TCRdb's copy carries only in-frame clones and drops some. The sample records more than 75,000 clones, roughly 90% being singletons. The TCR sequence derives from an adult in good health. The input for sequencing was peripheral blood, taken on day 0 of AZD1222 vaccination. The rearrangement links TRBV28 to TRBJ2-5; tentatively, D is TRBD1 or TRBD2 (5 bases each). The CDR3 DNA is TGTGCCAGCAGGTCCCCGGGGCCAGAGACCCAGTACTTC. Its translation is CASRSPGPETQYF.